Described below is a single T cell receptor (beta chain) sequence and its context. This entry is derived from a study of T cells expressing NK-cell markers. There are 13 residues in the CDR3. CDR1 and CDR2 (germline): WSHSY, SAAADI. TCRdb reprocessed the 5' RACE reads; each CDR3 protein has one entry and no DNA is given. This sample lists 150,000 or so distinct CDR3 sequences; its ten largest clones have about 39%. The sequenced sample was blood T cells: a sorted CD56 or NKG2C T cell subset, CD4+ or CD8+ T cells, or bulk PBMC T cells (not recorded which). The chain joins TRBV10-2 to TRBJ2-7. The TCR originated in a woman in her forties or fifties in good health. CDR3 region: CASRPDGSYEQYF.